Following are 16 T cell receptor beta chains from one sample sequenced in a study of T-cell reconstitution after alpha-beta-depleted transplantation in children. Unique molecular identifiers were built into the TCRbeta library. MiXCR, run by TCRdb on the PCR reads, gives a single entry per CDR3 protein. This table has approximately 640,000 distinct CDR3 sequences, over 15% appearing once. The material sequenced was PBMCs from the stem cell graft donor, taken from the stem cell graft. The receptors here all came from a human donor who donated a stem cell graft to a child with acute myeloid leukemia.

In regard to this clonotype: A much larger clone lies a single base off, so this may be a read error. The chain uses TRBV20-1 and TRBJ1-2, with TRBD1 identical over 7 bases. The V gene's germline CDR1 is DFQATT and CDR2 SNEGSKA (reference sequence). The CDR3 has 18 amino acids. The V and J ends lost 5 bases and 2 bases, in that order; junction bases with no gene match: 20. The CDR3 bases are TGCAGTGCTTGTCTGGACAGGCGCCGAGGAGGCTGGAACTATGGCTACACCTTC. It is translated as CSACLDRRRGGWNYGYTF.

This chain joins TRBV4-3 and TRBJ1-2; 7 bases line up with TRBD1. With V trimmed by 0 bases and J by 4 bases, 8 bases remained unmatched. The CDR3 has 16 residues. Germline CDR1 reads LGHNA; CDR2 reads YSLEER. CDR3 protein: CASSQEAGGAVYGYTF. The CDR3 nucleotides read TGCGCCAGCAGCCAAGAAGCAGGGGGGGCGGTCTATGGCTACACCTTC.

This clonotype came up many times. J is TRBJ2-7 and V is TRBV29-1, with TRBD1 matching over 8 bases. V gave up 6 bases and J gave up 2 bases; unmatched junction bases: 3. Germline assignment: CDR1 SQVTM and CDR2 ANQGSEA. The CDR3 sequence is 12 residues long. Here the CDR3 DNA reads TGCAGCGTGGGACAGGCAACCTACGAGCAGTACTTC. It is translated as CSVGQATYEQYF.

This clonotype came up many times. This sequence joins TRBV4-3 and TRBJ2-2; the D gene is possibly TRBD1 (6 bases). The CDR3 is made up of 14 amino acids. Germline CDR1 and CDR2: LGHNA and YSLEER. Trimming removed 4 bases from V and 3 bases from J, with 9 bases in between. CDR3 nucleotides: TGCGCCAGCAGCCTGGACAGAGACACCGGGGAGCTGTTTTTT. Its translation: CASSLDRDTGELFF.

This clonotype was seen at least ten times. The chain has TRBV12-3 or TRBV12-4 and TRBJ2-5, with 7 bases that match TRBD2. CDR3 length equals 17 residues. V lost 1 base and J lost 2; bases outside the gene matches: 10. In nucleotides, the CDR3 is TGTGCCAGCAGTTTAGTCGCGGCTAGCGGTCTTCAAGAGACCCAGTACTTC. Protein product: CASSLVAASGLQETQYF.

In the case of this clonotype: This may stem from a read error, because a much larger clone lies one nucleotide away. The gene calls are TRBV20-1 and TRBJ2-3; 8 bases are a match to TRBD1. V gave up 6 bases and J gave up 2 bases; unmatched junction bases: 4. CDR3 size: 13 residues. Germline loops: CDR1 DFQATT, CDR2 SNEGSKA (reference sequence). For the CDR3, the DNA is TGCAGTGCCCAGGGACAGGCCACAGATACGCAGTATTTT. Translation: CSAQGQATDTQYF.

This clonotype appeared many times. V is TRBV29-1 and J is TRBJ2-3; D is undetermined. Trimming removed 5 bases at V and 2 bases at J, with 11 bases between. The CDR3 loop spans 13 amino acids. Germline CDR1 and CDR2: SQVTM and ANQGSEA. The CDR3 sequence: CSVRTRFTDTQYF. For the CDR3, the DNA is TGCAGCGTTCGAACACGGTTCACAGATACGCAGTATTTT.

This clonotype was observed a few times. The chain has TRBV12-3 or TRBV12-4 and TRBJ2-1; D unclear. This CDR3 has 11 residues. Trimming removed 2 bases from V and 9 bases from J, with 5 bases in between. The CDR3 coding sequence is TGTGCCAGCAGTTTAACGGTTGAGCAGTTCTTC. Translated: CASSLTVEQFF.

This clonotype was seen ten or more times. The chain links TRBV6-1 to TRBJ2-1, with D possibly TRBD1 on 6 matching bases. There are 16 residues in the CDR3. Germline lookup yields CDR1 MNHNS and CDR2 SASEGT. V lost 6 bases, J lost 2 bases, and 17 bases lay in between. Here the CDR3 reads CASRPQDSATYNEQFF. In DNA form, the CDR3 reads TGTGCCAGCAGACCCCAGGACAGTGCTACCTACAATGAGCAGTTCTTC.

This clonotype was recorded at least ten times. This chain uses TRBV7-2 with TRBJ2-7; D gene unclear. Germline assignment: CDR1 SGHTA and CDR2 FQGNSA. Trimming left V 0 bases short and J 5 bases short, with 11 bases between. The CDR3 contains 14 residues. This CDR3 is CASSLALVAHEQYF. CDR3 DNA sequence: TGTGCCAGCAGCTTAGCGCTAGTGGCCCACGAGCAGTACTTC.

The chain is built from TRBV12-3 or TRBV12-4 and TRBJ2-7; 9 positions agree with TRBD1. The ends lost 6 bases at V and 3 bases at J; junction bases unmatched: 12. The CDR3 spans 16 residues. In DNA, the CDR3 is TGTGCCAGCAGCTATATCACCGGGACAGGGATCTACGAGCAGTACTTC. Translation gives CASSYITGTGIYEQYF.

This clonotype came up many times. CDR3 protein: CASSQLTGNYGYTF. DNA for the CDR3: TGCGCCAGCAGCCAATTGACAGGGAACTATGGCTACACCTTC. V and J are TRBV4-3 and TRBJ1-2, with 7 bases fitting TRBD1. Germline V gene lookup returns CDR1 LGHNA and CDR2 YSLEER. The ends lost 2 bases at V and 2 bases at J; junction bases unmatched: 2. This CDR3 comprises 14 residues.

In this sample, this clonotype turned up many times. CDR3 nucleotide sequence: TGCAGTGCTAGCATGCGGGTTAAGTTTGACGAGCAGTACTTC. As protein: CSASMRVKFDEQYF. The chain recombines TRBV20-1 with TRBJ2-7; TRBD2 might be the D (5 bases). CDR1 and CDR2 (germline): DFQATT, SNEGSKA (reference sequence). The germline V and J ends were trimmed by 3 bases and 5 bases, with 17 bases remaining between them. The CDR3 is made up of 14 amino acids.

The rearrangement joins TRBV2 to TRBJ1-5, with TRBD1 matching 8 bases. Germline loops: CDR1 SNHLY, CDR2 FYNNEI. CDR3 length equals 13 residues. Losses at the gene ends were 8 bases for V and 6 bases for J; bases not matched to a gene: 6. The DNA of the CDR3 is TGTGCCAGCCGGACAGGGCCCACTCAGCCCCAGCATTTT. Its translation: CASRTGPTQPQHF.

This clonotype was seen a handful of times. V and J are TRBV7-6 and TRBJ2-3; D not certain. The CDR3 consists of 13 residues. Germline V gives CDR1 SGHVS, CDR2 FNYEAQ. Trimming took off 5 bases at V and 5 bases at J, with 11 bases between the two ends. In DNA, the CDR3 is TGTGCCAGCAGCCGATTAGTGGAAGATACGCAGTATTTT. This sequence encodes CASSRLVEDTQYF.

The CDR3 DNA reads as TGCAGTGCTAGTTTACTCAGCTCCTACAATGAGCAGTTCTTC. This sequence encodes CSASLLSSYNEQFF. The chain is built from TRBV20-1 and TRBJ2-1; D remains unclear. The CDR3 sequence is 14 residues long. The V end was cut by 3 bases, the J end by 0 bases, with 9 bases between. Germline CDR1 reads DFQATT; CDR2 reads SNEGSKA (reference sequence).